Each of the 18 T cell receptor beta chains below was sequenced from the same sample in a study of blood T cells in healthy people across ages. The use of a sample-barcoded 5' primer and a J-beta primer mix characterized a second PCR of about 7 to 12 cycles. TCRdb re-analysed the 5' RACE reads in MiXCR, keeping a single row per CDR3 protein. The table has some 940,000 distinct CDR3 sequences, almost 30% seen once; the top ten hold 10% to 13%. This same sample was also taken into another study, of T cells of mothers and their children.

Sample: blood. The receptors here all came from a woman between 40 and 55 years old in good health.

This clonotype appeared many times. The rearrangement joins TRBV29-1 to TRBJ2-7, with D perhaps TRBD2 (5 bases). This CDR3 comprises 12 residues. Deletions cut 2 bases from V and 7 bases from J, with 12 bases between. In germline, CDR1 is SQVTM, CDR2 ANQGSEA. The CDR3 region has the DNA TGCAGCGTTGAACCCGGGATGGGGGAGCAGTACTTC. Amino acids: CSVEPGMGEQYF.

The chain employs TRBV9 and TRBJ1-6, with 8 bases that match TRBD1. CDR3 length: 15 amino acids. CDR1 is SGDLS, CDR2 YYNGEE, per germline. Unmatched junction bases numbered 6, after V lost 0 bases and J lost 10 bases. DNA for the CDR3: TGTGCCAGCAGCGTAGCTGGACAGGGAGCCTCACCCCTCCACTTT. Amino acids: CASSVAGQGASPLHF. Looking up the rest from reference TRBV9 and TRBJ1-6 gives the full variable domain: DSGVTQTPKHLITATGQRVTLRCSPRSGDLSVYWYQQSLDQGLQFLIQYYNGEERAKGNILERFSAQQFPDLHSELNLSSLELGDSALYFCASSVAGQGASPLHFGNGTRLTVT.

The V call is TRBV20-1, the J call TRBJ2-1; no clear D gene. Germline CDR1 is DFQATT and CDR2 is SNEGSKA (reference sequence). The CDR3 loop spans 13 amino acids. V was cut by 6 bases and J by 2 bases, with 11 bases left in between. CDR3 region: CSAELPAYNEQFF. The DNA for the CDR3 is TGCAGTGCCGAACTACCCGCCTACAATGAGCAGTTCTTC.

This clonotype turned up a few times. The chain joins TRBV5-1 to TRBJ2-3; D possibly corresponds to TRBD1 (5 bases). Germline assignment: CDR1 SGHRS and CDR2 YFSETQ. The CDR3 covers 14 residues. Trimming cost V 4 bases and J 2 bases, with 11 bases left between them. As DNA, the CDR3 is TGCGCCAGCAGCCCACAGGTGACCACAGATACGCAGTATTTT. Its translation: CASSPQVTTDTQYF.

This clonotype was seen just once. The gene calls are TRBV29-1 and TRBJ2-1, with D possibly being TRBD2 (5 bases). V was clipped by 6 bases and J by 9 bases, with 9 bases between them. The germline CDR1 and CDR2 sequences are SQVTM and ANQGSEA. The CDR3 runs to 10 residues. CDR3 protein: CSVAVVEQFF. CDR3 DNA: TGCAGCGTAGCGGTGGTTGAGCAGTTCTTC.

Remarks on this clonotype: This may arise from a read error, as a much more abundant clone is one base away. The chain has TRBV7-6 and TRBJ2-5, with D hard to call. The CDR3 totals 13 residues. Trimming cost V 3 bases and J 4 bases, with 9 bases left between them. Germline V gene lookup returns CDR1 SGHVS and CDR2 FNYEAQ. The CDR3, as DNA: TGTGCCAGCAGCTTTACCCAGAGAGAGACCCAGTACTTC. It encodes CASSFTQRETQYF. Complete variable domain (other parts from reference TRBV7-6 and TRBJ2-5): GAGVSQSPRYKVTKRGQDVALRCDPISGHVSLYWYRQALGQGPEFLTYFNYEAQQDKSGLPNDRFSAERPEGSISTLTIQRTEQRDSAMYRCASSFTQRETQYFGPGTRLLVL.

This clonotype was detected a few times. CDR3 sequence reads: CASSLEQTYNEQFF. DNA for the CDR3: TGCGCCAGCAGCTTGGAACAGACCTACAATGAGCAGTTCTTC. The chain recombines TRBV5-1 with TRBJ2-1; unclear D gene. With 0 bases removed from V and 2 bases from J, the gap between germline ends came to 6 bases. In germline, CDR1 is SGHRS, CDR2 YFSETQ. The CDR3 totals 14 residues. Supplemented by reference TRBV5-1 and TRBJ2-1, the full variable domain reads KAGVTQTPRYLIKTRGQQVTLSCSPISGHRSVSWYQQTPGQGLQFLFEYFSETQRNKGNFPGRFSGRQFSNSRSEMNVSTLELGDSALYLCASSLEQTYNEQFFGPGTRLTVL.

This clonotype appeared many times. V is TRBV5-1 and J is TRBJ2-7; D is uncertain. The CDR3 spans 13 residues. Germline CDR1 is SGHRS and CDR2 is YFSETQ. V was clipped by 3 bases and J by 2 bases, with 9 bases between them. CDR3 sequence (DNA): TGCGCCAGCAGCTACGGAGAGACCTACGAGCAGTACTTC. This encodes CASSYGETYEQYF.

The genes are TRBV29-1 and TRBJ1-1; D unresolved. CDR1 and CDR2 (germline): SQVTM, ANQGSEA. V gave up 6 bases and J gave up 2 bases, with 10 bases separating them. This CDR3 has 12 amino acids. CDR3 sequence: CSVTEGNTEAFF. In DNA, the CDR3 is TGCAGCGTCACGGAAGGTAACACTGAAGCTTTCTTT.

This clonotype was observed a handful of times. The chain couples TRBV7-2 to TRBJ1-5; D may be TRBD1 (5 bases). Germline values: CDR1 SGHTA, CDR2 FQGNSA. Trimming took off 5 bases at V and 6 bases at J, with 14 bases between the two ends. The CDR3 sequence is 14 residues long. In DNA form, the CDR3 reads TGTGCCAGCAGCACCTTCGCGGGACCTCAGCCCCAGCATTTT. Residues: CASSTFAGPQPQHF.

V gene TRBV6-6 combines with J gene TRBJ1-2; 11 bases fit TRBD1. The J segment lost 7 bases and the V segment lost 6 bases, leaving 4 bases of the junction unmatched. Germline V gives CDR1 MNHNY, CDR2 SVGAGI (reference sequence). The CDR3 is made up of 13 amino acids. CDR3: CASRGQGVRGYTF. Here the CDR3 DNA reads TGTGCCAGCAGGGGACAGGGGGTGCGTGGCTACACCTTC.

This clonotype was counted many times. The chain is built from TRBV19 and TRBJ1-2; the D is unclear. The CDR3 is made up of 13 amino acids. CDR1 LNHDA and CDR2 SQIVND come from the germline V gene (reference sequence). The V and J ends lost 3 bases and 3 bases respectively, with 8 bases between them. The CDR3 sequence is CASSIGVDYGYTF. The CDR3, as DNA: TGTGCCAGTAGTATCGGGGTGGACTATGGCTACACCTTC.

This chain uses TRBV5-1 with TRBJ1-4; TRBD1 is a possible D gene (6 bases). The V end lost 0 bases, the J end lost 12 bases, and 21 bases lay between the germline ends. CDR3 length: 16 amino acids. Germline loops: CDR1 SGHRS, CDR2 YFSETQ. CDR3 DNA: TGCGCCAGCAGCTTGGCTGGCACAGGGACTAATGTAGAACTGTTTTTT. This encodes CASSLAGTGTNVELFF. The full variable domain, rest sourced from reference TRBV5-1 and TRBJ1-4, is KAGVTQTPRYLIKTRGQQVTLSCSPISGHRSVSWYQQTPGQGLQFLFEYFSETQRNKGNFPGRFSGRQFSNSRSEMNVSTLELGDSALYLCASSLAGTGTNVELFFGSGTQLSVL.

The V call is TRBV9, the J call TRBJ1-1; no firm D call. In germline, CDR1 is SGDLS, CDR2 YYNGEE. The CDR3 extends over 15 amino acids. Deletions cut 3 bases from V and 0 bases from J, with 12 bases between. Here the CDR3 reads CASSAPALMNTEAFF. CDR3 coding DNA: TGTGCCAGCAGCGCACCGGCCCTCATGAACACTGAAGCTTTCTTT. The whole variable domain, filled in from reference TRBV9 and TRBJ1-1, reads DSGVTQTPKHLITATGQRVTLRCSPRSGDLSVYWYQQSLDQGLQFLIQYYNGEERAKGNILERFSAQQFPDLHSELNLSSLELGDSALYFCASSAPALMNTEAFFGQGTRLTVV.

This clonotype was observed a few times. The chain joins TRBV7-9 to TRBJ1-1, with D tentatively TRBD1 (6 bases). This CDR3 spans 12 amino acids. Germline V gene sequence: CDR1 SEHNR, CDR2 FQNEAQ (reference sequence). Deletions cut 4 bases from V and 7 bases from J, with 10 bases between. The CDR3 loop reads CASSYGQIEAFF. CDR3 coding DNA: TGTGCCAGCAGCTACGGACAGATTGAAGCTTTCTTT.

This clonotype has at least ten counts. This chain joins TRBV6-2 or TRBV6-3 and TRBJ1-5, with a weak D call TRBD1 (6 bases). Germline CDR1 and CDR2: MNHEY and SVGEGT. The CDR3 spans 13 residues. V lost 10 bases, J lost 0 bases, and 10 bases lay in between. CDR3 region: CATKGGSNQPQHF. DNA of the CDR3: TGTGCCACCAAAGGGGGTAGCAATCAGCCCCAGCATTTT.

Comment on this clonotype: This CDR3 fails to terminate in the conserved phenylalanine or tryptophan, so it likely reflects a read error. The genes are TRBV10-3 and TRBJ2-1, with 10 bases matching TRBD1. CDR3 length equals 14 residues. Germline values: CDR1 ENHRY, CDR2 SYGVKD. J gave up 5 bases and V 7 bases, and 5 bases lay outside the gene matches. The CDR3 region is CAIMRTGGNNEQFC. DNA of the CDR3: TGTGCCATCATGAGGACAGGGGGAAACAATGAGCAGTTCTGC.

This clonotype was seen a few times. The rearrangement joins TRBV29-1 to TRBJ1-2, with a tentative D call TRBD1 (5 bases). The CDR3 runs to 14 residues. The germline CDR1 and CDR2 sequences are SQVTM and ANQGSEA. Trimming left V 5 bases short and J 0 bases short, with 13 bases between. CDR3 in DNA: TGCAGCGTTAGGGGAGACAGTACTAACTATGGCTACACCTTC. Protein: CSVRGDSTNYGYTF.